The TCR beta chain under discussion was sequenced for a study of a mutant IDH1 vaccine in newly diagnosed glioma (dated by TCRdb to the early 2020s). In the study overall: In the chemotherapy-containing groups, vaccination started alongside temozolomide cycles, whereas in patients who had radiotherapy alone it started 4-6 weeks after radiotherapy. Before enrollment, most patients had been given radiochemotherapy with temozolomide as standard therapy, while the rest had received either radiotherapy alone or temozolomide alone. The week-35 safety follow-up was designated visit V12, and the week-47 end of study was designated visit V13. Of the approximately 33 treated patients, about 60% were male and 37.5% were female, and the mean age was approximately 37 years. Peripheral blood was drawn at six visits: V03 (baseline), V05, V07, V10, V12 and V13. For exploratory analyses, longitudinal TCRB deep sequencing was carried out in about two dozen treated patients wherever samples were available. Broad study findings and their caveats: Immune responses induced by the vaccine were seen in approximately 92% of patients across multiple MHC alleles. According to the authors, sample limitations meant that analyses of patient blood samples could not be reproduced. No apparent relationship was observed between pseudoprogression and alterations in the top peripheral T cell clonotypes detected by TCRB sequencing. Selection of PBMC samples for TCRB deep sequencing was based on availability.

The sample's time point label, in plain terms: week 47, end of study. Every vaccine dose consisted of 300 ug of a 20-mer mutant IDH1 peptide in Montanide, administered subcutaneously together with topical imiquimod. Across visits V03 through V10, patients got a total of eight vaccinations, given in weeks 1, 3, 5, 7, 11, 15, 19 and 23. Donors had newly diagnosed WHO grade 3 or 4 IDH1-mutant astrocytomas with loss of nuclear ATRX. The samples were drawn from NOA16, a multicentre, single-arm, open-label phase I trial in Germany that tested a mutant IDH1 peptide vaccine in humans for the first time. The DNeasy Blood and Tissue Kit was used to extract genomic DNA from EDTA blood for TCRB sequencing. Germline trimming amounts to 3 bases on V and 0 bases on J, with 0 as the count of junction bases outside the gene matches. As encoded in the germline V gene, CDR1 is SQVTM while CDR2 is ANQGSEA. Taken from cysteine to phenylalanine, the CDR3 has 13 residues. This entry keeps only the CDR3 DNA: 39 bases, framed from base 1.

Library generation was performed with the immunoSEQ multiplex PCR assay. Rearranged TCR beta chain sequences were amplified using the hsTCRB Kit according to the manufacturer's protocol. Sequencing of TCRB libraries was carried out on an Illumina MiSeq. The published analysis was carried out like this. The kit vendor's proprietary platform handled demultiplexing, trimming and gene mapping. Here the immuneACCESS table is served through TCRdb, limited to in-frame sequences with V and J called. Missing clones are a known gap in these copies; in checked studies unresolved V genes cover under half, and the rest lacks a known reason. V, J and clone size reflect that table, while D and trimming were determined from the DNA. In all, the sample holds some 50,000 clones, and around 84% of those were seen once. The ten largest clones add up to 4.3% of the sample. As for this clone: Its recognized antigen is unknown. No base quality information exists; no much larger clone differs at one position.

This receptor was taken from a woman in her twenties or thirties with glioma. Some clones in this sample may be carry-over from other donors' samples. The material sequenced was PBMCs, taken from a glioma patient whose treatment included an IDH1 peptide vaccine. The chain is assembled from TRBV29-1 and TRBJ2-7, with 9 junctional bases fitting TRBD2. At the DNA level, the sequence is TGCAGCGTTGAGACTAGCGGCTCCTACGAGCAGTACTTC. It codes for CSVETSGSYEQYF.